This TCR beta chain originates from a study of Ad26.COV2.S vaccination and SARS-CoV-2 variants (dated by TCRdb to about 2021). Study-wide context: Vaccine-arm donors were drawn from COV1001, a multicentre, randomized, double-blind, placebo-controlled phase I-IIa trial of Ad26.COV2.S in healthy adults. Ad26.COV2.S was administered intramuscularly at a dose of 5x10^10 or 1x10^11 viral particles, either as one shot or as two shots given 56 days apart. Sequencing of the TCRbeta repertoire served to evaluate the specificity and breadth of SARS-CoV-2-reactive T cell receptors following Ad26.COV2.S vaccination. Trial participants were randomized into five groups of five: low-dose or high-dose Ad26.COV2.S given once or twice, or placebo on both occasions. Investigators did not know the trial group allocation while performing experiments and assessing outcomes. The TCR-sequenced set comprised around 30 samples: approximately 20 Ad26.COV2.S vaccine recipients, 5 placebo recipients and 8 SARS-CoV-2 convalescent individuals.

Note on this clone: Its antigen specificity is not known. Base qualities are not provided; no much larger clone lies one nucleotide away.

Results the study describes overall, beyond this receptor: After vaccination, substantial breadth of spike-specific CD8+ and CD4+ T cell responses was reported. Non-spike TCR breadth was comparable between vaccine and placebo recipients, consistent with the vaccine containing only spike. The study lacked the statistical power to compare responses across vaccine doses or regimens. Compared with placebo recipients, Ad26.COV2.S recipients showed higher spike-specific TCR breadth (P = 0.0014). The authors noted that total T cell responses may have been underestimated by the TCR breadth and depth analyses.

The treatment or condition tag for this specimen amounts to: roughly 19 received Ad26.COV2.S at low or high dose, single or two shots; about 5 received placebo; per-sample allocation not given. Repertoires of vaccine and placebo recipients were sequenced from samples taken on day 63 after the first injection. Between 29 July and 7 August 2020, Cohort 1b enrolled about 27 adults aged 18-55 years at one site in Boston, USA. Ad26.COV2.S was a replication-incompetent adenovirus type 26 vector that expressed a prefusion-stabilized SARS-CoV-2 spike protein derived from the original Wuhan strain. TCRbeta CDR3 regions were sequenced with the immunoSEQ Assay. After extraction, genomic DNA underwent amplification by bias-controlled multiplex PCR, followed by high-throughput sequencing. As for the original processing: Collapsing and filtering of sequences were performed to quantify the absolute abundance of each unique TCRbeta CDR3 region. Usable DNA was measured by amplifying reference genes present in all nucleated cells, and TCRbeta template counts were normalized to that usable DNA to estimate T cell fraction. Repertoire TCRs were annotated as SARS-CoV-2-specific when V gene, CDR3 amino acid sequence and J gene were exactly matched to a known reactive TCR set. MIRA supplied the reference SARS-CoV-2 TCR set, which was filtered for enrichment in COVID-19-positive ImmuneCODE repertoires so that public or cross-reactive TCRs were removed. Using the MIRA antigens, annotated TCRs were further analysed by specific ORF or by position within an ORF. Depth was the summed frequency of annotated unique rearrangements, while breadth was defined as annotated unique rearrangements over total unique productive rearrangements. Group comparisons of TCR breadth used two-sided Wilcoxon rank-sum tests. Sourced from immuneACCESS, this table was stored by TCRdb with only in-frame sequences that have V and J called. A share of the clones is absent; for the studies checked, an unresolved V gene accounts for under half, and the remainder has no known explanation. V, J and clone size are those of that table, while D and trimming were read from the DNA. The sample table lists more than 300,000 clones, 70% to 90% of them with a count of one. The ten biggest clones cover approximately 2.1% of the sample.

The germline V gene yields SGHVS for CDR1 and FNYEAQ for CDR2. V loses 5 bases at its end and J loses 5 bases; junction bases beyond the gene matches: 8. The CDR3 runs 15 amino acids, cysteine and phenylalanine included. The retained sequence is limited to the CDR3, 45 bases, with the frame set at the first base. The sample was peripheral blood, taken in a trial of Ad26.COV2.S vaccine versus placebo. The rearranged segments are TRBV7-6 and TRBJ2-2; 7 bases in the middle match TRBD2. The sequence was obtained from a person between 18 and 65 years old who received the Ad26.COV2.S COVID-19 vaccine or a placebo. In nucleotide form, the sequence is TGTGCCAGCAGCCTAGTTGGGGGGGAGACCGGGGAGCTGTTTTTT. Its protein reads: CASSLVGGETGELFF.